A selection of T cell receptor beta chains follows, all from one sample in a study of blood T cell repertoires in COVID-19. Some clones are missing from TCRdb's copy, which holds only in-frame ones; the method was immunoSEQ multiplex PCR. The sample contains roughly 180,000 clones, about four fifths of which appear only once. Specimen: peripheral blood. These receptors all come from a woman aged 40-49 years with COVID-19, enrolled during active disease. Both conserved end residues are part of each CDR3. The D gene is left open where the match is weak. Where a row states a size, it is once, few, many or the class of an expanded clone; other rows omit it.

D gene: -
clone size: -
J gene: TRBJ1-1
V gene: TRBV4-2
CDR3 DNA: TGTGCCAGCAGCCCAGAGCCGGTGAACACTGAAGCTTTCTTT
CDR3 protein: CASSPEPVNTEAFF

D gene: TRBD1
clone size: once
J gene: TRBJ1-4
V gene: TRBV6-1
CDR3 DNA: TGTGCCAGCAGTGAGGGACAGGGTAATCAAAAACTGTTTTTT
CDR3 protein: CASSEGQGNQKLFF

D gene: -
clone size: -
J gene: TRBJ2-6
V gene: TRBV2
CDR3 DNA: TGTGCCAGCAGTGTCACGGGTGGGGCCAACGTCCTGACTTTC
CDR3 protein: CASSVTGGANVLTF

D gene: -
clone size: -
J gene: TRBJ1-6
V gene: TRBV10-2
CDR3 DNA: TGCGCCAGCATCCGAGGGAAAGACTCACCCCTCCACTTT
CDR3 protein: CASIRGKDSPLHF

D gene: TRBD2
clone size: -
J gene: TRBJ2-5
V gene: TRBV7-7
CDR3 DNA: TGTGCTAGCAGCTTAAGCGGGGGCCAGGGTGAAGAGACCCAGTACTTC
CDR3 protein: CASSLSGGQGEETQYF

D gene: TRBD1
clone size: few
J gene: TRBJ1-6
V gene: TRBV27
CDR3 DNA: TGTGCCAGCAGTGCAAGACAGGGGGCGAGGCATTCACCCCTCCACTTT
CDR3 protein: CASSARQGARHSPLHF

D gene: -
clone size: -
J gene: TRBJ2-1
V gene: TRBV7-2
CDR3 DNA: TGTGCCAGCAGCTTAGAATCGGGCTACAATGAGCAGTTCTTC
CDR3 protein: CASSLESGYNEQFF

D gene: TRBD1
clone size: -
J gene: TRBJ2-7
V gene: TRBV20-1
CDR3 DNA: TGCAGTGCTAGTCGACAGGGGAGTGGCCACGAGCAGTACTTC
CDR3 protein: CSASRQGSGHEQYF

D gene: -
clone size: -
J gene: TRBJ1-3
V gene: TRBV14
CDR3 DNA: TGTGCCAGCAGCCAAGACGAGGACAGTCTCGACACCATATATTTT
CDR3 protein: CASSQDEDSLDTIYF

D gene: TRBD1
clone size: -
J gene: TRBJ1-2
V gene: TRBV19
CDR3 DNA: TGTGCCAGTAGTCCACGCCGGACAGGGAACTATGGCTACACCTTC
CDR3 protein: CASSPRRTGNYGYTF

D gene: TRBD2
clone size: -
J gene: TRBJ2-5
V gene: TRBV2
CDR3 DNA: TGTGCCAGCAGTGATTTCCACGGGACTAGCGGGAGGGCCCCAAAGACCCAGTACTTC
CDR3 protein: CASSDFHGTSGRAPKTQYF

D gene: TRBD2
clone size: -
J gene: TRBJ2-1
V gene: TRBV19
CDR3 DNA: TGTGCCAGTAGTATAGATCAGGCGGGAGGCTACAATGAGCAGTTCTTC
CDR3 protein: CASSIDQAGGYNEQFF

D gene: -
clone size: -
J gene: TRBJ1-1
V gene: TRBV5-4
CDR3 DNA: TGTGCCAGCAGTTATCGAACGGGTGAAGCTTTCTTT
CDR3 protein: CASSYRTGEAFF

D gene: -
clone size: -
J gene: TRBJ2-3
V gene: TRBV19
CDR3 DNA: TGTGCCAGTAGTATTGGAGGGCTAATCACAGATACGCAGTATTTT
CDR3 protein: CASSIGGLITDTQYF

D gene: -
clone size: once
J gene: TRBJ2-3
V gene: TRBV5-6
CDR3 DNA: TGTGCCAGCACCCGGAGGCTAGGGGGATCAGATACGCAGTATTTT
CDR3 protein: CASTRRLGGSDTQYF

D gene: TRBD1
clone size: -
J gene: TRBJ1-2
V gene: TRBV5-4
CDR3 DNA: TGTGCCAGCAGCATACCCGGGGACAGGCTCAGCTATGGCTACACCTTC
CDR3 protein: CASSIPGDRLSYGYTF

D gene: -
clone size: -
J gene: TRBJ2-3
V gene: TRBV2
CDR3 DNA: TGTGCCAGCAGAGAAGATCAGGGTGGCACAGATACGCAGTATTTT
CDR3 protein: CASREDQGGTDTQYF

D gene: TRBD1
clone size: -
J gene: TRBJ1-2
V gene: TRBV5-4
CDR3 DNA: TGTGCCAGCAGCTTAAACCGAGGACAGGGGGTCGCTGGCTACACCTTC
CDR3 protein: CASSLNRGQGVAGYTF

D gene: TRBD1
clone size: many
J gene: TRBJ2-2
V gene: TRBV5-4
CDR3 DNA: TGTGCCAGCAGCTGGGACAGTCAGGCCGGGGAGCTGTTTTTT
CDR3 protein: CASSWDSQAGELFF

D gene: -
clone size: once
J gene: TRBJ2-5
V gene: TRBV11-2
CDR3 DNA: TGTGCCAGCAGCCAGCAAGAGACCCAGTACTTC
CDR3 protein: CASSQQETQYF

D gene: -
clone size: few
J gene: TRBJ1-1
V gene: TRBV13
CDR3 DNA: TGTGCCAGCAGCTTAGGACAGGATTACACTGAAGCTTTCTTT
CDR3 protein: CASSLGQDYTEAFF

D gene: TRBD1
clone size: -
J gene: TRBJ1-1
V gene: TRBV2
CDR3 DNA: TGTGCCAGCACCGCCGGCGGGACAGGGAAGACTGAAGCTTTCTTT
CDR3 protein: CASTAGGTGKTEAFF

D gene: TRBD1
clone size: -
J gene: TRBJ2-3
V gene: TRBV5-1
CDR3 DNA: TGCGCCAGCAGCTTTAGGGGGCATAGCACAGATACGCAGTATTTT
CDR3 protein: CASSFRGHSTDTQYF

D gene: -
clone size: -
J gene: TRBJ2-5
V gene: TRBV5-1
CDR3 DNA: TGCGCCAGCAGCACCTCAGGGGACGGAGAGACCCAGTACTTC
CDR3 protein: CASSTSGDGETQYF

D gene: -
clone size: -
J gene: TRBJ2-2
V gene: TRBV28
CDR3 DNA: TGTGCCAGCAGTTTAGCCAGGGTGGACACCGGGGAGCTGTTTTTT
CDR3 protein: CASSLARVDTGELFF

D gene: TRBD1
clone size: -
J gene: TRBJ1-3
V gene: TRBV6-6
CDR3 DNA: TGTGCCAGCAGTTCCCGGGACAGAAAAAACACCATATATTTT
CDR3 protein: CASSSRDRKNTIYF

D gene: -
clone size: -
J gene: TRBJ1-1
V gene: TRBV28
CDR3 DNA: TGTGCCAGCAGTCTTCTCGGGGGGGAGCGTGGCACTGAAGCTTTCTTT
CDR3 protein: CASSLLGGERGTEAFF

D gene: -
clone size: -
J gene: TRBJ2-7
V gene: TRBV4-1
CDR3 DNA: TGCGCCAGCAGCCAAGAAACTCTGGGAGAGTACGAGCAGTACTTC
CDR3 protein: CASSQETLGEYEQYF

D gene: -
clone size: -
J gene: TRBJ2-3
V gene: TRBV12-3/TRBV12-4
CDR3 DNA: TGTGCCAGCAGTTTAGGGGGCCTAGATACGCAGTATTTT
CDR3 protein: CASSLGGLDTQYF

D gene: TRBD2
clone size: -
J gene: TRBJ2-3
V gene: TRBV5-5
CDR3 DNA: TGTGCCAGCAGCTTGGAGCTCGGACTAGCGGGTAAAACAGATACGCAGTATTTT
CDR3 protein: CASSLELGLAGKTDTQYF

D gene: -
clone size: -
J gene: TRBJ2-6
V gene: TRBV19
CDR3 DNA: TGTGCCAGTAGTTACGACAGGCGGGGGGCCAACGTCCTGACTTTC
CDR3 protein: CASSYDRRGANVLTF

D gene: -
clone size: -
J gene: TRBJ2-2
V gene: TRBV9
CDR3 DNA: TGTGCCAGCAGCGTAGCACCGGGAACTAACACCGGGGAGCTGTTTTTT
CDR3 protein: CASSVAPGTNTGELFF

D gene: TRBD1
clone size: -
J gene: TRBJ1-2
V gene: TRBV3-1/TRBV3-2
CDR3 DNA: TGTGCCAGCAGCGTACACCGGGACAGGGACTATGGCTACACCTTC
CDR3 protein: CASSVHRDRDYGYTF

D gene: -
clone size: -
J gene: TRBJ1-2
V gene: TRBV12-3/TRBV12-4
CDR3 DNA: TGTGCCAGCAGACTCGACACTCTGCATAGCTACACCTTC
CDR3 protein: CASRLDTLHSYTF

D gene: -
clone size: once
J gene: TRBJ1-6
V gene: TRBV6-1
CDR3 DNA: TGTGCCAGCAGTGAAAGTGGGGCAAGGGATAATTCACCCCTCCACTTT
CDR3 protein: CASSESGARDNSPLHF

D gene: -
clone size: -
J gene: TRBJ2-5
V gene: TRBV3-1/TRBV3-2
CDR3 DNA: TGTGCCAGCAGCCAAGGCACCCTAGTGGGTGGAGAGACCCAGTACTTC
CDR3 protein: CASSQGTLVGGETQYF

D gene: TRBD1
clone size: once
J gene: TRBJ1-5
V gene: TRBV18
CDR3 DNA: TGTGCCAGCTCACGGGACAGTGGCAATCAGCCCCAGCATTTT
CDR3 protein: CASSRDSGNQPQHF

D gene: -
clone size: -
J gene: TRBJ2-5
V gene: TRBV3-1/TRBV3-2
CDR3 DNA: TGTGCCAGCAGCCATTGGGGGGATAAAGAGACCCAGTACTTC
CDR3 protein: CASSHWGDKETQYF

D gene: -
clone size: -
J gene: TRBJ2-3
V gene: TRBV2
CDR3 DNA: TGTGCCAGCAGTCGGACAGCTAACGCAGATACGCAGTATTTT
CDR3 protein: CASSRTANADTQYF

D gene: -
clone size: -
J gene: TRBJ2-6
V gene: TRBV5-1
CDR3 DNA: TGCGCCAGCAGCCCCTCGTTCTCTGGGGCCAACGTCCTGACTTTC
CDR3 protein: CASSPSFSGANVLTF

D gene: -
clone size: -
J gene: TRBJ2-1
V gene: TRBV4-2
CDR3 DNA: TGTGCCAGCAGCCAAGAACTCGGCTGGAGAGACAATGAGCAGTTCTTC
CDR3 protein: CASSQELGWRDNEQFF

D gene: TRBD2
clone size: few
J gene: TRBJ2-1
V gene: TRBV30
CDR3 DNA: TGTGCCTGGAGTGCTAGCGGGGGCTTGGCCTCTAGTGAGCAGTTCTTC
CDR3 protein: CAWSASGGLASSEQFF

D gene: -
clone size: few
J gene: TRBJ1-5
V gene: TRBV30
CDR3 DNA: TGTGCCTGGAGTCCGACTAATCAGCCCCAGCATTTT
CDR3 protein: CAWSPTNQPQHF

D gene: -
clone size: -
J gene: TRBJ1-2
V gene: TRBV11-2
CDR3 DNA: TGTGCCAGCAGCCCAGGGACACTTCGAGGGTATGGCTACACCTTC
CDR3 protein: CASSPGTLRGYGYTF

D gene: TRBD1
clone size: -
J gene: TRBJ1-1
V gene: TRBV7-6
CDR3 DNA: TGTGCCAGCAGCCCCGGGAAGGGGGCCAGGAACACTGAAGCTTTCTTT
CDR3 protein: CASSPGKGARNTEAFF

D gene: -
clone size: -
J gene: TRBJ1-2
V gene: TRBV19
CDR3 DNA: TGTGCCAGTAGTACAGATAGTCGACGGAGCTATGGCTACACCTTC
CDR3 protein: CASSTDSRRSYGYTF